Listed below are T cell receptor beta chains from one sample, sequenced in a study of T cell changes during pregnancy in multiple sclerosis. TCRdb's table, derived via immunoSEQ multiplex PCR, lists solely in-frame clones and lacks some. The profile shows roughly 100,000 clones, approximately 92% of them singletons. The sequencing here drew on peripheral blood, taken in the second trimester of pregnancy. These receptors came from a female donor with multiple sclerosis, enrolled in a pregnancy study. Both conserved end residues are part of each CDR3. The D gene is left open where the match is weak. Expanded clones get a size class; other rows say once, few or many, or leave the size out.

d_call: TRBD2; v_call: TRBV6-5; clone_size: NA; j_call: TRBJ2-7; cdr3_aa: CASSSGLADSSYEQYF; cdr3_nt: TGTGCCAGCAGTTCGGGACTAGCGGATAGCTCCTACGAGCAGTACTTC
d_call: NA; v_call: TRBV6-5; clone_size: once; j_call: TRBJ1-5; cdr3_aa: CASSDRYRNQPQHF; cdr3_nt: TGTGCCAGCAGTGACAGGTATCGGAATCAGCCCCAGCATTTT
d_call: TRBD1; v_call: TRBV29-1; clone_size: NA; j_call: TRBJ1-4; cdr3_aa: CSVAQGTTNEKLFF; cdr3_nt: TGCAGCGTTGCACAGGGGACAACTAATGAAAAACTGTTTTTT
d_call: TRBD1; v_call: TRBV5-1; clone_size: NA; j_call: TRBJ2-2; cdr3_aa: CASSLGGTGPQTGELFF; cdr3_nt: TGCGCCAGCAGCTTGGGAGGGACAGGGCCGCAGACCGGGGAGCTGTTTTTT
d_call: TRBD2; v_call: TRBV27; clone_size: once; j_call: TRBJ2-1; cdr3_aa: CASARVAGLNEQFF; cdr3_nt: TGTGCCAGCGCCCGGGTAGCGGGTCTCAATGAGCAGTTCTTC
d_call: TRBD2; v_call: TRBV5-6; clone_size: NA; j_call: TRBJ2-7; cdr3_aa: CASSLSGSGLPYEQYF; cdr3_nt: TGTGCCAGCAGCTTGTCGGGTAGCGGGCTTCCCTACGAGCAGTACTTC
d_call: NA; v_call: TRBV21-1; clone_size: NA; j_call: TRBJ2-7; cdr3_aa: CASSPERTVYDYEQYF; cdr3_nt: TGTGCCAGCAGCCCAGAACGGACAGTTTACGACTACGAGCAGTACTTC
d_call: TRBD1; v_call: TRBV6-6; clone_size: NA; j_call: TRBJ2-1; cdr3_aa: CAGRQGRNEQFF; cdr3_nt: TGTGCCGGTCGACAGGGGCGCAATGAGCAGTTCTTC
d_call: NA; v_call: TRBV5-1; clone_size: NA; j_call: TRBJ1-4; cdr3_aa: CASSLEVSGLPEKVATNEKLFF; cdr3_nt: TGCGCCAGCAGCTTGGAGGTCTCTGGGCTCCCCGAGAAGGTTGCGACTAATGAAAAACTGTTTTTT
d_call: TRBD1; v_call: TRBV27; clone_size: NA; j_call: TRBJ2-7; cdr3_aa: CASSWGRGQHEQYF; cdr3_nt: TGTGCCAGCAGTTGGGGCAGGGGGCAACACGAGCAGTACTTC
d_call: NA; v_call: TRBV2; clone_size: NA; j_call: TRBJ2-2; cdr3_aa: CASRGGWTGELFF; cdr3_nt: TGTGCCAGCAGGGGGGGATGGACCGGGGAGCTGTTTTTT
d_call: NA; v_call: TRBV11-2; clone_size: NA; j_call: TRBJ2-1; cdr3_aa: CASSLERTSSNEQFF; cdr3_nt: TGTGCCAGCAGCTTAGAGCGCACTAGCAGCAATGAGCAGTTCTTC
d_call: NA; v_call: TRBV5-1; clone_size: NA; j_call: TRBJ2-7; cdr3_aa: CASSLVVGSSYEQYF; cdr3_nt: TGCGCCAGCAGCTTGGTAGTAGGGAGCTCCTACGAGCAGTACTTC
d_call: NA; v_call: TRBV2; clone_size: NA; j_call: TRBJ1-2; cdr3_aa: CASKTGYNNYGYTF; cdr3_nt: TGTGCCAGCAAAACAGGATACAATAACTATGGCTACACCTTC
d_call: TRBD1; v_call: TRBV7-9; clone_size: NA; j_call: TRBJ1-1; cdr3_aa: CASSSQGQGENTEAFF; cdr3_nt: TGTGCCAGCAGCTCCCAAGGACAGGGAGAGAACACTGAAGCTTTCTTT
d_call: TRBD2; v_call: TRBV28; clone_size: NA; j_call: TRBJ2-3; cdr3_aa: CASSRGGADTQYF; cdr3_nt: TGTGCCAGCAGCCGGGGAGGGGCAGATACGCAGTATTTT
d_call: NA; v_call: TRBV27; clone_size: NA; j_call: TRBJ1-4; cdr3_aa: CASSLSIPGATNEKLFF; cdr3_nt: TGTGCCAGCAGTTTATCGATCCCCGGGGCAACTAATGAAAAACTGTTTTTT
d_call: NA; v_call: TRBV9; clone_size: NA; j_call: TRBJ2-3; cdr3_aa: CASSVTDATDTQYF; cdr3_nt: TGTGCCAGCAGCGTAACAGATGCCACAGATACGCAGTATTTT
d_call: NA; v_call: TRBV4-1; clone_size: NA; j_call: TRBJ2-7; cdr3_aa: CASSLSQQGSRVYEQYF; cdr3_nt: TGCGCCAGCAGCCTGTCGCAACAGGGTAGTAGGGTCTACGAGCAGTACTTC
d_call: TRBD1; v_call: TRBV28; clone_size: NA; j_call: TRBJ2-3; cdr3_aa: CASRVGGVSTDTQYF; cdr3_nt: TGTGCCAGCAGAGTAGGGGGCGTCAGCACAGATACGCAGTATTTT
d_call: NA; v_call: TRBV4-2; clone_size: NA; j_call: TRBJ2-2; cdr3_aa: CASSQGRGPDTGELFF; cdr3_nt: TGTGCCAGCAGCCAAGGGAGGGGGCCGGACACCGGGGAGCTGTTTTTT
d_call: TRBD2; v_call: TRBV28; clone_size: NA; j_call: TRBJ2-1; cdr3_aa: CASSRGGVGNEQFF; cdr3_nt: TGTGCCAGCAGCCGGGGGGGAGTGGGGAATGAGCAGTTCTTC
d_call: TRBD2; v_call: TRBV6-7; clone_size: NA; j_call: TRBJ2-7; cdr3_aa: CASSPLAGVPYEQYF; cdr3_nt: TGTGCCAGCAGTCCACTAGCGGGAGTCCCCTACGAGCAGTACTTC
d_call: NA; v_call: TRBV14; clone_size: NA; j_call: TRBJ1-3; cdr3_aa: CASSQDWGLSGNTIYF; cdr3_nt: TGTGCCAGCAGCCAAGACTGGGGGCTCTCTGGAAACACCATATATTTT
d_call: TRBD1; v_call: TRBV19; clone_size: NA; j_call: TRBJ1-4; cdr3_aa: CASSRNRDRGEEKLFF; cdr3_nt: TGTGCCAGTAGTAGAAACCGGGACAGGGGAGAGGAAAAACTGTTTTTT